This entry features one T cell receptor beta chain sequence. Its antigen remains unidentified. These data come from a study of cytomegalovirus exposure and HLA in healthy donors. Trimming took off 6 bases at V and 1 base at J, with 19 bases between the two ends. Germline loops: CDR1 SGHNT, CDR2 YYREEE (reference sequence). This CDR3 has 16 residues. Notes on the study in general: In the analysis, some V segments, TRBV6-2 and TRBV6-3 included, were excluded as indistinguishable.

Though probably carrying unrecorded immune exposures, donors were nominally healthy at sampling. This PCR relied on a set of 60 Vbeta primers and 13 Jbeta primers. The data were produced by immunoSEQ multiplex PCR, yet TCRdb's version contains in-frame clones alone and is incomplete. Listed are around 150,000 clones; under 2.5% falls within the top ten. Sequencing was done on a sample of PBMCs. This clonotype was sampled from a man aged 25-45 years in good health and CMV-seronegative. The chain links TRBV5-4 to TRBJ1-2; D possibly corresponds to TRBD1 (6 bases). CDR3 DNA sequence: TGTGCCAGCATCTCAAGGAGACAGGTGGTTAACTATGGCTACACCTTC. This translates into CASISRRQVVNYGYTF.